The clone carrying this TCR beta chain was counted between two and nine times. Its specificity is not known. This CDR3 has 13 residues. V lost 3 bases and J 3 bases, leaving 9 bases between the germline ends. The germline V gene has CDR1 MDHEN and CDR2 SYDVKM. This sample is drawn from a study of OX40 agonist ivuxolimab in advanced cancers. Overall study results and limits: In general, CD8+ T cells held more expanded clones than CD4+ did, on average.

Sequencing used immunoSEQ multiplex PCR; TCRdb keeps in-frame clones, though not all of them. Of some 64,000 clones listed, approximately 91% are singletons. The sample consisted of CD4+ or CD8+ T cells sorted from blood, taken in a trial of the OX40 agonist ivuxolimab. This chain links TRBV28 with TRBJ2-7; D uncertain. This TCR derives from an adult with an advanced solid tumor such as melanoma, head and neck, liver or kidney cancer. CDR3 sequence: CASSFGSGYEQYF. Here the CDR3 DNA reads TGTGCCAGCAGTTTCGGGTCAGGCTACGAGCAGTACTTC.